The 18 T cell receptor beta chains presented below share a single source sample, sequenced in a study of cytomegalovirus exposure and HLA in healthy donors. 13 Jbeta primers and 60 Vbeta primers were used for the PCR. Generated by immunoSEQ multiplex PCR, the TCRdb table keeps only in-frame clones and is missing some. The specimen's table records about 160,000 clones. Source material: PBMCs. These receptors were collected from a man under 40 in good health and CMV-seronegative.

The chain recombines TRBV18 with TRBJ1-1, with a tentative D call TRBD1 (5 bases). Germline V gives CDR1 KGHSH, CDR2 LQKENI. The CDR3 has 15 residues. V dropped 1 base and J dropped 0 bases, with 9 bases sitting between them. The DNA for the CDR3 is TGTGCCAGCTCACCACGGACACCCCTGAACACTGAAGCTTTCTTT. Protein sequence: CASSPRTPLNTEAFF.

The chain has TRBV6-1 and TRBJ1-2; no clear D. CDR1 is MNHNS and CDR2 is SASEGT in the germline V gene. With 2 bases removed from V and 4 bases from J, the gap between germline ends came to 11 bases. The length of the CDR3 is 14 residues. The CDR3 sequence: CASSENGDFYGYTF. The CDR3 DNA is TGTGCCAGCAGTGAAAACGGCGACTTCTATGGCTACACCTTC.

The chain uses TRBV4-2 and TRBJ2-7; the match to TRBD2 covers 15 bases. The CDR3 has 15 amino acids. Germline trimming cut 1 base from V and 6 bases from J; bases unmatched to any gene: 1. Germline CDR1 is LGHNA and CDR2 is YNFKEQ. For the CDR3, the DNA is TGTGCCAGCAGCCAAGGGGGACTAGCGGGAGGCGAGCAGTACTTC. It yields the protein CASSQGGLAGGEQYF.

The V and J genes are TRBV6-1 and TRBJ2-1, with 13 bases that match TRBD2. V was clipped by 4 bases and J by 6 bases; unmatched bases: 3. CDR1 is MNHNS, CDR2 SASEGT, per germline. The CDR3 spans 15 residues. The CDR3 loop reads CASSGLAGGFNEQFF. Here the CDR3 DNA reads TGTGCCAGCAGTGGACTAGCGGGAGGATTCAATGAGCAGTTCTTC.

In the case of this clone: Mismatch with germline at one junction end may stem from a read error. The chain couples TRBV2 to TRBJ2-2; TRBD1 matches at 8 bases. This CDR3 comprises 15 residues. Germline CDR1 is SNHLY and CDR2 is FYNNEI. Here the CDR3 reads CAVSQGGKRHRGAVF. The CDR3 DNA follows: TGTGCCGTCTCACAGGGGGGTAAAAGACACCGGGGAGCTGTTTTT.

The CDR3 region has the DNA TGTGCCAGCAGCCCTAGTTTGAACACTGAAGCTTTCTTT. As protein: CASSPSLNTEAFF. The rearrangement joins TRBV7-9 to TRBJ1-1; D unclear. V shed 5 bases and J shed 0 bases, with 7 bases lying between them. The CDR3 is made up of 13 amino acids. Per germline, CDR1 SEHNR and CDR2 FQNEAQ (reference sequence).

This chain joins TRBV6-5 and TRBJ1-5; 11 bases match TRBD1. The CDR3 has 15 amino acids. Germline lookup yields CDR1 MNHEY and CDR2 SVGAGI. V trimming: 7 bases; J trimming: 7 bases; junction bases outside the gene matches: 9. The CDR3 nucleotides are TGTGCCAGCACGGACAGGGGGCTATTTGGACAGCCCCAGCATTTT. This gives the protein CASTDRGLFGQPQHF.

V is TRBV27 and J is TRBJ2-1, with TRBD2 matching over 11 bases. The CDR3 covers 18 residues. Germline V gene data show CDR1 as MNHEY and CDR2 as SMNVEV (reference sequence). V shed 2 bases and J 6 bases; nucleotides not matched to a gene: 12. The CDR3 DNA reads TGTGCCAGCAGTTTAGAGGGCGCTAGCGGGAGGATCGCCAATGAGCAGTTCTTC. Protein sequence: CASSLEGASGRIANEQFF.

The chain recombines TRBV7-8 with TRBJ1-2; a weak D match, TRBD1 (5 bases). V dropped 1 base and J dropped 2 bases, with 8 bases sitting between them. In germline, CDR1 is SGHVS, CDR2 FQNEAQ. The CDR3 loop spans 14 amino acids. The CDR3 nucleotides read TGTGCCAGCAGCTTAGAAGGGGCCAACTATGGCTACACCTTC. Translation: CASSLEGANYGYTF.

CDR3 region: CASSESWDTEGAFF. Written as DNA, the CDR3 is TGCGCCAGCAGTGAGTCCTGGGACACCGAGGGAGCTTTCTTT. This chain connects TRBV10-2 to TRBJ1-1, with D maybe TRBD1 (6 bases). CDR3 length equals 14 residues. Trimming shortened V by 0 bases and J by 10 bases, and 15 bases separated the two germline ends. In germline, CDR1 is WSHSY, CDR2 SAAADI.

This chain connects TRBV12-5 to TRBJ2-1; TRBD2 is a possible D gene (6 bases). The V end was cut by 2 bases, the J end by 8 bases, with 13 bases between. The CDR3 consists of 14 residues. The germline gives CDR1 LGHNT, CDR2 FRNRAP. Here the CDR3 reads CASGLPGSGDEQFF. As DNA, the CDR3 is TGTGCTAGTGGTTTGCCCGGGAGCGGCGATGAGCAGTTCTTC.

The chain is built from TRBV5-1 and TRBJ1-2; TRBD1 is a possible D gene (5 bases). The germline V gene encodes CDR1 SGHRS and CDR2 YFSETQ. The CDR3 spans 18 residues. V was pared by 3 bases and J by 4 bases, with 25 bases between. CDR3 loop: CASSWNPSATGTLYGYTF. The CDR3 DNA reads TGCGCCAGCAGCTGGAACCCTTCCGCCACCGGGACTCTCTATGGCTACACCTTC.

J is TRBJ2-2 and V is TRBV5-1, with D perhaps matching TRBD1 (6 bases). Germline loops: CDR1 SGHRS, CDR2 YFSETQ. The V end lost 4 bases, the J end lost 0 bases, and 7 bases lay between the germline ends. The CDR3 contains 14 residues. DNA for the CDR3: TGCGCCAGCAGCCGGACAGCGAACACCGGGGAGCTGTTTTTT. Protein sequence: CASSRTANTGELFF.

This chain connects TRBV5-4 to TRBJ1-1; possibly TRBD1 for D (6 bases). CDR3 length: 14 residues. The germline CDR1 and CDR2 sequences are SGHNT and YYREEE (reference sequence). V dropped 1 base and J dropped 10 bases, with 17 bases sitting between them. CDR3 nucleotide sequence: TGTGCCAGCAGCTTGAGGGGGGGCGACGGATCAGCTTTCTTT. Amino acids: CASSLRGGDGSAFF.

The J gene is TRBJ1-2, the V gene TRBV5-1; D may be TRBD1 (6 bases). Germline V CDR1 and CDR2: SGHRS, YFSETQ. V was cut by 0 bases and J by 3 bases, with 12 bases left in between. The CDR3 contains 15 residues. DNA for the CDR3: TGCGCCAGCAGCTTGGGCACACAGGGCGACTATGGCTACACCTTC. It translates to CASSLGTQGDYGYTF. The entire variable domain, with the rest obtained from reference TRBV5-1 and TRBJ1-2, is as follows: KAGVTQTPRYLIKTRGQQVTLSCSPISGHRSVSWYQQTPGQGLQFLFEYFSETQRNKGNFPGRFSGRQFSNSRSEMNVSTLELGDSALYLCASSLGTQGDYGYTFGSGTRLTVV.

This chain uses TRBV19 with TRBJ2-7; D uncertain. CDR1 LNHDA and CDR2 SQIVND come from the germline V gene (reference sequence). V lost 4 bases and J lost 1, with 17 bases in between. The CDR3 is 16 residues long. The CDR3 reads CASSTRSRIGSYEQYF. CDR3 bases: TGTGCCAGTAGTACCCGCTCGCGGATCGGGTCCTACGAGCAGTACTTC.

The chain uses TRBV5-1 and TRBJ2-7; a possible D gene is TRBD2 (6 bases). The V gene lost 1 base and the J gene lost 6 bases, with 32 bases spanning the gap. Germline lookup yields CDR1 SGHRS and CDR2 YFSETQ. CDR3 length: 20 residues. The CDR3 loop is CASSLWPINPGSSKEGEQYF. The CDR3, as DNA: TGCGCCAGCAGCTTGTGGCCTATCAATCCAGGGTCATCTAAGGAGGGCGAGCAGTACTTC.

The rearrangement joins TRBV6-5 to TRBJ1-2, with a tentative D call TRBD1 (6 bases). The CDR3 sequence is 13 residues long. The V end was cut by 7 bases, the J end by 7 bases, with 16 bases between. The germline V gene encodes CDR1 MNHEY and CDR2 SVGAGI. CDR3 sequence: CASISPGQSGYTF. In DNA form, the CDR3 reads TGTGCCAGCATCTCCCCCGGACAGTCTGGCTACACCTTC.